The rows below give T cell receptor beta chains drawn from one sample of a study of blood T cell repertoires in COVID-19. Sequenced by immunoSEQ multiplex PCR; TCRdb stores in-frame clones only, minus some. This table holds some 130,000 clones, 80% to 90% found once. The sample taken for sequencing was peripheral blood. These TCRs come from a man aged 55 to 70 with COVID-19, enrolled during active disease. Both conserved end residues are part of each CDR3. Each record gives: D gene, clone size, J gene, V gene, CDR3 DNA, CDR3 protein. The D gene is left open where the match is weak. Size is stated for part of the rows, as once, few or many counts, or as a class when the clone is expanded.

.,few,TRBJ1-1,TRBV14,TGTGCCAGCAGCCAAGATATAATTACTGAAGCTTTCTTT,CASSQDIITEAFF
TRBD1,.,TRBJ1-1,TRBV13,TGTGCCAGCAGCCAGGACAGGGGAGCTGAAGCTTTCTTT,CASSQDRGAEAFF
TRBD1,.,TRBJ2-7,TRBV6-2/TRBV6-3,TGTGCCAGCAGTCCCGAGTGGGACAGCTCCTACGAGCAGTACTTC,CASSPEWDSSYEQYF
TRBD1,.,TRBJ1-1,TRBV6-5,TGTGCCAGCAGCCCGACAGGGACTGAAGCTTTCTTT,CASSPTGTEAFF
.,.,TRBJ2-1,TRBV29-1,TGCAGCGTTGTTCGGGGTGAGCAGTTCTTC,CSVVRGEQFF
.,.,TRBJ2-3,TRBV10-1,TGCGCCAGCAGCGCAGGATCAGATACGCAGTATTTT,CASSAGSDTQYF
TRBD1,.,TRBJ1-2,TRBV6-5,TGTGCCAGCAGAAGACAGGGGAGGGATGGCTACACCTTC,CASRRQGRDGYTF
TRBD2,.,TRBJ2-3,TRBV20-1,TGCAGTGCTAGTGGCCTAGCGGGGGGGGGCGGCACAGATACGCAGTATTTT,CSASGLAGGGGTDTQYF
.,once,TRBJ2-7,TRBV30,TGTGCCTGGAGTGCTTGGGGAGCCGAGCAGTACTTC,CAWSAWGAEQYF
.,.,TRBJ1-2,TRBV11-2,TGTGCCAGCAGCTTAACGCGGGGGTATAGGACAACCGGGAACTATGGCTACACCTTC,CASSLTRGYRTTGNYGYTF
.,.,TRBJ2-5,TRBV5-1,TGCGCCAGCAGCTTGGGCAGCCAAGAGACCCAGTACTTC,CASSLGSQETQYF
.,.,TRBJ2-2,TRBV5-1,TGCGCCAGCAGCGGTAATATAACCCGACAGGTCACGAACACCGGGGAGCTGTTTTTT,CASSGNITRQVTNTGELFF
.,.,TRBJ1-5,TRBV5-1,TGCGCCAGCAGCCCGGACGGGAATAGCAATCAGCCCCAGCATTTT,CASSPDGNSNQPQHF
.,.,TRBJ2-7,TRBV19,TGTGCCAGTAGTTCCCAAGTAGGGACACTTAATCCCTACGAGCAGTACTTC,CASSSQVGTLNPYEQYF
.,.,TRBJ1-1,TRBV7-9,TGTGCCAGCAGCTTAGATATCACAGGCGAAGCTGAAGCTTTCTTT,CASSLDITGEAEAFF
.,.,TRBJ2-1,TRBV3-1/TRBV3-2,TGTGCCAGCAGCTCGGGGGTAGACCCCTACAATGAGCAGTTCTTC,CASSSGVDPYNEQFF
TRBD1,.,TRBJ2-7,TRBV3-1/TRBV3-2,TGTGCCAGCAGCCTATCCCCGGGACAGGGCAACTACGAGCAGTACTTC,CASSLSPGQGNYEQYF
TRBD1,once,TRBJ2-5,TRBV24-1,TGTGCCACCAGTGATACGGGACGGACAGGGCGGATGGGAGAGACCCAGTACTTC,CATSDTGRTGRMGETQYF
TRBD2,.,TRBJ2-5,TRBV7-2,TGTGCCAGCACCCAAAGACTAGCGGGGGAGACCCAGTACTTC,CASTQRLAGETQYF
.,.,TRBJ1-1,TRBV6-1,TGTGCCAGCAGTGAAGCAGGTTCCCGGGGGGCGCTGGGAACTGAAGCTTTCTTT,CASSEAGSRGALGTEAFF
.,.,TRBJ1-5,TRBV10-3,TGTGCCATCAGTGAACAGGCAGGGGTTGAGCCCCAGCATTTT,CAISEQAGVEPQHF
.,.,TRBJ1-1,TRBV7-3,TGTGCCAGCAGCACCAGCGTGAACACTGAAGCTTTCTTT,CASSTSVNTEAFF
.,.,TRBJ1-2,TRBV3-1/TRBV3-2,TGTGCCAGCAGCCAGACACAGCGAAGGGGTCGGATCTATGGCTACACCTTC,CASSQTQRRGRIYGYTF
TRBD1,.,TRBJ1-2,TRBV4-1,TGCGCCAGCACCGGGGACAGGGGTTACCCTGGCTATGGCTACACCTTC,CASTGDRGYPGYGYTF
.,.,TRBJ2-2,TRBV28,TGTGCCAGCAGTTTGAGGGGGGAGGGAACCGGGGAGCTGTTTTTT,CASSLRGEGTGELFF
.,.,TRBJ1-1,TRBV19,TGTGCCAGTAGTATCGGTGTGGGGCGCGGCACTGAAGCTTTCTTT,CASSIGVGRGTEAFF
TRBD1,.,TRBJ1-1,TRBV29-1,TGCAGCGTTGATGCCCCCGTAACAGGGGGAAGATCATTCACTGAAGCTTTCTTT,CSVDAPVTGGRSFTEAFF
.,.,TRBJ1-1,TRBV29-1,TGCAGCGCCGAGCTCAGGGCCGGCACTGAAGCTTTCTTT,CSAELRAGTEAFF
.,once,TRBJ1-2,TRBV7-2,TGTGCCAGCAGCTTATATAATCAGGGGTCGGGCGGCTACACCTTC,CASSLYNQGSGGYTF
TRBD1,few,TRBJ1-2,TRBV5-5,TGTGCCAGCAGCTGGGACGGGACAGGACTTTATGGCTACACCTTC,CASSWDGTGLYGYTF
.,.,TRBJ2-1,TRBV10-2,TGCGCCAGCAGTGAAGCAAATGAGCAGTTCTTC,CASSEANEQFF
.,once,TRBJ1-1,TRBV20-1,TGCAGGGGAGGGGGTCCCACTGAAGCTTTCTTT,CRGGGPTEAFF
.,once,TRBJ2-7,TRBV5-4,TGTGCCAGCAGCTCGCCGGGACAAGCAATGTGGGAGCAGTACTTC,CASSSPGQAMWEQYF
.,.,TRBJ1-5,TRBV4-3,TGCGCCAGCAGCCAAGATAGCCTTAGCAATCAGCCCCAGCATTTT,CASSQDSLSNQPQHF
.,.,TRBJ1-4,TRBV5-8,TGTGCCAGCAGCTTGAGTCGTGGCCCAAACAATGAAAAACTGTTTTTT,CASSLSRGPNNEKLFF
TRBD1,.,TRBJ1-6,TRBV7-8,TGTGCCAGCACCCGACAGGGATTCTCCTATAATTCACCCCTCCACTTT,CASTRQGFSYNSPLHF
.,.,TRBJ1-2,TRBV7-9,TGTGCCAGCAGCCTTCCAGGGAATAACTATGGCTACACCTTC,CASSLPGNNYGYTF
.,.,TRBJ2-7,TRBV27,TGTGCCACTGCTCGGTCCGTTACCTACGAGCAGTACTTC,CATARSVTYEQYF
TRBD1,.,TRBJ1-5,TRBV28,TGTGCCAGCAGGCGGCCGGGACAGCCGATCAATCAGCCCCAGCATTTT,CASRRPGQPINQPQHF
TRBD1,.,TRBJ2-7,TRBV19,TGTGCCACCTCCAGAGGGACAGCATTCTCCTACGAGCAGTACTTC,CATSRGTAFSYEQYF
.,once,TRBJ2-5,TRBV20-1,TGCAGTGCTAGTTCCAACCAAGAGACCCAGTACTTC,CSASSNQETQYF
.,.,TRBJ2-7,TRBV30,TGTGCCTGGTCTACAGGGCCCTACGAGCAGTACTTC,CAWSTGPYEQYF
.,.,TRBJ1-1,TRBV10-3,TGTGCCATCAGTGGGAGGAACACTGAAGCTTTCTTT,CAISGRNTEAFF
TRBD1,.,TRBJ1-4,TRBV14,TGTGCCAGCAGCCAAGTTGCAGGGGACAGGGGAAAGAAGGGAAAACTGTTTTTT,CASSQVAGDRGKKGKLFF
TRBD1,.,TRBJ1-4,TRBV6-5,TGTGCCAGCAGTCCGGACAGGGGTGGCGAAAAACTGTTTTTT,CASSPDRGGEKLFF
.,.,TRBJ1-6,TRBV11-1,TGTGCCAGCAGCTTAAGCCAGACTAGCTCACCCCTCCACTTT,CASSLSQTSSPLHF
.,.,TRBJ1-1,TRBV7-9,TGTGCCAGCAGCTTATCCTTAACAGTGAACACTGAAGCTTTCTTT,CASSLSLTVNTEAFF
.,once,TRBJ2-7,TRBV3-1/TRBV3-2,TGTGCCAGCAGCCAGGTCCCTAAGAACGAGCAGTACTTC,CASSQVPKNEQYF
TRBD1,.,TRBJ2-5,TRBV5-4,TGTGCCAGCAGCTTCGCCGGGACAGGGCTCCAAGAGACCCAGTACTTC,CASSFAGTGLQETQYF
TRBD2,.,TRBJ2-7,TRBV19,TGTGCCAGTAGTATTTCGGGTAGCGGGACTAGTGCCGAGCAGTACTTC,CASSISGSGTSAEQYF
TRBD2,few,TRBJ2-4,TRBV15,TGTGCCACCAGCAGAAAGGGACTAGCGGGGGCCAAAAACATTCAGTACTTC,CATSRKGLAGAKNIQYF